The rows below give T cell receptor beta chains drawn from one sample of a study of blood T cells in healthy people across ages. TCRdb itself ran the 5' RACE reads through MiXCR, one entry per CDR3 protein. The repertoire holds 800,000 to 950,000 distinct CDR3 sequences, with about 27% as singletons. These data were also filed under a second study, of T cells of mothers and their children.

Sequenced sample: blood. The receptors shown here come from a woman in her thirties or forties in good health. CDR3s include the opening cysteine and the closing phenylalanine or tryptophan. A D gene is named only where the DNA matches it firmly. For some rows the clone size is stated as once, few or many, or as a class when expanded; others skip it.

V gene	clone size	J gene	D gene	CDR3 DNA	CDR3 protein
TRBV20-1	few	TRBJ1-5	-	TGCAGTGCTAGTTCGCAGGGGCCGGGAGAGCCCCAGCATTTT	CSASSQGPGEPQHF
TRBV7-2	few	TRBJ2-1	TRBD2	TGTGCCAGCAGCGCAAGAGCGGGGACCTACAATGAGCAGTTCTTC	CASSARAGTYNEQFF
TRBV10-3	-	TRBJ2-3	TRBD2	TGTGCCATCAACTTGACTAGCGGGGGCAACGACCGCGGGCAGTATTTT	CAINLTSGGNDRGQYF
TRBV15	-	TRBJ2-1	-	TGTGCCACCAGCAGAGATCGACACGATTACAATGAGCAGTTCTTC	CATSRDRHDYNEQFF
TRBV2	-	TRBJ1-1	-	TGTGCCAGCAGTGAAAATCCGAACACTGAAGCTTTCTTT	CASSENPNTEAFF
TRBV5-5	-	TRBJ1-5	-	TGTGCCAGCAGCCTATGGACAGCTGATCAGCCCCAGCATTTT	CASSLWTADQPQHF
TRBV4-1	many	TRBJ2-5	TRBD2	TGCGCCAGCAGCCGACTCCCGAGACTAGCTCAAGAGACCCAGTACTTC	CASSRLPRLAQETQYF
TRBV10-3	many	TRBJ2-7	TRBD1	TGTGCCAGCCAGGGGTCAGGGGGCGCGTACGAGCAGTACTTC	CASQGSGGAYEQYF
TRBV14	few	TRBJ1-2	-	TGTGCCAGCAGCGCCGTCGCCAGGGGCGGCTACACCTTC	CASSAVARGGYTF
TRBV7-9	few	TRBJ2-1	TRBD2	TGTGCCAGCAGCTTAAGAACTAGCGGGGGAGGCAATGAGCAGTTCTTC	CASSLRTSGGGNEQFF
TRBV29-1	few	TRBJ1-1	-	TGCAGCGTTGCCGGGGGGGGAGGATGGACTGAAGCTTTCTTT	CSVAGGGGWTEAFF
TRBV9	-	TRBJ2-7	-	TGTGCCAGCAGCGCCCAGTTTGTCGGCGGCGAGCAGTACTTC	CASSAQFVGGEQYF
TRBV28	-	TRBJ2-1	TRBD2	TGTGCCAGCACGATTAGCGGGGTTTACAATGAGCAGTTCTTC	CASTISGVYNEQFF
TRBV5-1	-	TRBJ2-5	TRBD1	TGCGCCAGCAGATCGACAGGGACCGAGACCCAGTACTTC	CASRSTGTETQYF
TRBV12-3/TRBV12-4	many	TRBJ2-7	-	TGTGCCAGCAGTTTTGGGAGCGAGCAGTACTTC	CASSFGSEQYF
TRBV3-1	-	TRBJ2-3	-	TGTGCCAGCAGCCAAGAGGTCTTGGGGATAACAGATACGCAGTATTTT	CASSQEVLGITDTQYF
TRBV20-1	many	TRBJ2-3	TRBD1	TGCAGTGCTATCCACCGGGACAGCCTCACAGATACGCAGTATTTT	CSAIHRDSLTDTQYF
TRBV7-9	-	TRBJ2-3	TRBD2	TGTGCCAGCGGCTTAGTTAGGGGAGGGACAGATACGCAGTATTTT	CASGLVRGGTDTQYF
TRBV3-1	once	TRBJ2-3	TRBD2	TGTGCCAGCAGCCAAGAAGTGAGCGGGGGGGTTAGCACAGATACGCAGTATTTT	CASSQEVSGGVSTDTQYF
TRBV29-1	-	TRBJ1-2	TRBD1	TGCAGCGTTGAAGGACAGGGGGCGAGTGGCTACACCTTC	CSVEGQGASGYTF
TRBV5-1	few	TRBJ2-1	TRBD2	TGCGCCAGCAGCTTGGTTAGCGGGGTACCCAATGAGCAGTTCTTC	CASSLVSGVPNEQFF
TRBV3-1	-	TRBJ2-1	-	TGTGCCAGCAGCCAAGGGACAGTGTCCTACAATGAGCAGTTCTTC	CASSQGTVSYNEQFF
TRBV11-2	-	TRBJ1-1	TRBD1	TGTGTCAGCAGCTTAGGGGACAGGGGTGAAGCTTTCTTT	CVSSLGDRGEAFF
TRBV25-1	-	TRBJ2-5	TRBD2	TGTGCCAGCCTCAAGACCGGACTAGCGGAGACCCAGTACTTC	CASLKTGLAETQYF
TRBV20-1	-	TRBJ2-3	-	TGCAGTGACCGGGGGTATAACACAGATACGCAGTATTTT	CSDRGYNTDTQYF
TRBV4-3	few	TRBJ2-1	TRBD1	TGCGCCAGCAGCCAAGACACAGGGGCCTACAATGAGCAGTTCTTC	CASSQDTGAYNEQFF
TRBV29-1	few	TRBJ1-2	-	TGCAACGTTGACGACCCCCGGGGTTCCTATGGCTACACCTTC	CNVDDPRGSYGYTF
TRBV4-2	many	TRBJ2-1	-	TGTGCCAGCAGCCAAGGCGAGGGGTATGAGCAGTTCTTC	CASSQGEGYEQFF
TRBV5-1	many	TRBJ2-7	TRBD1	TGCGCCAGCAGCTTGGGAGACAGGGGGGTCAGCCTACCTCTCTACGAGCAGTACTTC	CASSLGDRGVSLPLYEQYF
TRBV24-1	many	TRBJ1-5	-	TGTGCCACCAGTGATTTGGACGTACAGCCCCAGCATTTT	CATSDLDVQPQHF
TRBV2	many	TRBJ1-6	-	TGTGCCAGCAGGGAGACAGGCGGCTTTAATTCACCCCTCCACTTT	CASRETGGFNSPLHF
TRBV21-1	few	TRBJ1-5	-	TGTGCCAGAACAGGGAATCAGCCCCAGCATTTT	CARTGNQPQHF
TRBV12-3/TRBV12-4	-	TRBJ1-2	TRBD1	TGTGCCAGCAGTTTAGGACAGGGGAGGGAAAATGGCTACACCTTC	CASSLGQGRENGYTF
TRBV25-1	-	TRBJ1-2	TRBD1	TGTGCCAGCAGTGCCTCAGGGGGGTATGGCTACACCTTC	CASSASGGYGYTF
TRBV29-1	-	TRBJ2-3	TRBD1	TGCAGCGTTGAAGGTGACAGGGCTCAGGATACGCAGTATTTT	CSVEGDRAQDTQYF
TRBV4-1	many	TRBJ2-1	-	TGCGCCAGCAGCCAACTAGACATAATCTCCTACAATGAGCAGTTCTTC	CASSQLDIISYNEQFF
TRBV12-3/TRBV12-4	many	TRBJ1-4	TRBD1	TGTGCCAGTATGGGACAGGGGGCCAATAATGAAAAACTGTTTTTT	CASMGQGANNEKLFF
TRBV5-1	-	TRBJ2-4	-	TGCGCCAGCAGCTTGGATGCGGGTGGGGACATTCAGTACTTC	CASSLDAGGDIQYF
TRBV6-1	-	TRBJ2-7	TRBD2	TGTGCCAGCACCCCAAGGACTAGTTACGAGCAGTACTTC	CASTPRTSYEQYF
TRBV7-3	many	TRBJ2-3	TRBD1	TGTGCCACCTCAGAACAGGGGGTAGCCACAGATACGCAGTATTTT	CATSEQGVATDTQYF
TRBV6-1	few	TRBJ1-1	-	TGTGCCAGCGCGGGCACTGAAGCTTTCTTT	CASAGTEAFF
TRBV14	once	TRBJ1-1	-	TGTGCCAGCAGCTTCGGTAGAAGGGGGGTTCTGCACAAGAACACTGAAGCTTTCTTT	CASSFGRRGVLHKNTEAFF
TRBV6-4	many	TRBJ1-2	-	TGTGCCAGCAGTGACGGCAGGGGTGTAGGCTACACCTTC	CASSDGRGVGYTF
TRBV7-2	few	TRBJ2-7	TRBD1	TGTGCCAGCGGCTCCCCGGGGACAGGTGGACCTCGCGAGCAGTACTTC	CASGSPGTGGPREQYF
TRBV12-3/TRBV12-4	many	TRBJ1-2	-	TGTGCCAGCAGTTACGGATACTATGGCTACACCTTC	CASSYGYYGYTF
TRBV3-1	-	TRBJ2-5	TRBD2	TGTGCCAGCAGCCTGGCGTCGGGGGGGGTGGAGACCCAGTACTTC	CASSLASGGVETQYF
TRBV6-5	few	TRBJ2-7	TRBD2	TGTGTAGCGGGGCAACAAGCCTACGAGCAGTACTTC	CVAGQQAYEQYF
TRBV19	few	TRBJ2-2	TRBD2	TGTGCCAGTCCCGGGAGGACCGGGGAGCTGTTTTTT	CASPGRTGELFF
TRBV12-3/TRBV12-4	once	TRBJ2-7	-	TGTGCCAGCAGTTTGCAGGCAGATACATCCTACGAGCAGTACTTC	CASSLQADTSYEQYF
TRBV24-1	few	TRBJ1-4	-	TGTGCCACCAGTGATCCTCGGGCAGTGGGAGAAAAACTGTTTTTT	CATSDPRAVGEKLFF
TRBV29-1	-	TRBJ2-5	-	TGCAGCGCCGAACTAGCGACCCAGGGGGATCAAGAGACCCAGTACTTC	CSAELATQGDQETQYF
TRBV27	-	TRBJ1-1	TRBD1	TGTGCCAGCAGTTCTGGACAGGTCAGGACTGAAGCTTTCTTT	CASSSGQVRTEAFF
TRBV5-1	-	TRBJ2-3	-	TGCGCCAGCAGCTTGGATTCTAGCCGAAGCACAGATACGCAGTATTTT	CASSLDSSRSTDTQYF
TRBV7-9	-	TRBJ1-1	-	TGTGCCAGCAGCTTATTCGAGAGTACTGAAGCTTTCTTT	CASSLFESTEAFF
TRBV12-3/TRBV12-4	-	TRBJ1-2	TRBD1	TGTGCCAGCAGTCCCCCCGGGACAGGGGACGGCTACACCTTC	CASSPPGTGDGYTF
TRBV5-1	few	TRBJ2-7	TRBD1	TGCGCCAGCAGCTTCGAAAGACAGGGCTACGAGCAGTACTTC	CASSFERQGYEQYF
TRBV4-1	few	TRBJ1-2	-	TGCGCCAGCAGCCAAGATCAGGGCCGTCGCTATGGCTACACCTTC	CASSQDQGRRYGYTF
TRBV10-3	-	TRBJ2-7	TRBD1	TGTGCCATCAGTGACGACAGGGGGGTCGGGATTCGCGAGCAGTACTTC	CAISDDRGVGIREQYF
TRBV20-1	-	TRBJ1-2	-	TGCAGTGAGCATCGGGGGGACTATGGCTACACCTTC	CSEHRGDYGYTF
TRBV20-1	-	TRBJ2-2	TRBD1	TGCAGTGCTATTAGCCCCCGGGACAGGGCGTCGGACGGGGAGCTGTTTTTT	CSAISPRDRASDGELFF